This T cell receptor beta chain was profiled in a study of blood T cell repertoires in COVID-19. The overall study: T cells, B-cell-depleted T cells, or PBMCs supplied cDNA or gDNA.

Trimming removed 6 bases from V and 7 bases from J; junction bases left unmatched: 12. The CDR3 spans 15 residues. Germline lookup yields CDR1 LNHDA and CDR2 SQIVND (reference sequence). Per the original methods: Amplification of reference gene primers was used by the study to estimate nucleated cell counts. Using immunoSEQ multiplex PCR, the repertoire was profiled, and TCRdb retains in-frame clones only, with some absent. The V and J calls and clone size come from that table; D and trimming were worked out from the DNA. Of some 210,000 clones detected, approximately 78% appear once; the ten largest clones hold 9.5% to 15%.

The gene calls are TRBV19 and TRBJ1-5; 7 nucleotides align to TRBD1. Sequencing used peripheral blood. This TCR was sampled from a woman in her thirties or forties with acute or convalescent COVID-19. The chain's CDR3 is CASSSRQGVGQPQHF. CDR3 nucleotides: TGTGCCAGTAGCAGCAGACAGGGAGTAGGACAGCCCCAGCATTTT. Full variable domain (remainder filled in from reference TRBV19 and TRBJ1-5): DGGITQSPKYLFRKEGQNVTLSCEQNLNHDAMYWYRQDPGQGLRLIYYSQIVNDFQKGDIAEGYSVSREKKESFPLTVTSAQKNPTAFYLCASSSRQGVGQPQHFGDGTRLSIL.